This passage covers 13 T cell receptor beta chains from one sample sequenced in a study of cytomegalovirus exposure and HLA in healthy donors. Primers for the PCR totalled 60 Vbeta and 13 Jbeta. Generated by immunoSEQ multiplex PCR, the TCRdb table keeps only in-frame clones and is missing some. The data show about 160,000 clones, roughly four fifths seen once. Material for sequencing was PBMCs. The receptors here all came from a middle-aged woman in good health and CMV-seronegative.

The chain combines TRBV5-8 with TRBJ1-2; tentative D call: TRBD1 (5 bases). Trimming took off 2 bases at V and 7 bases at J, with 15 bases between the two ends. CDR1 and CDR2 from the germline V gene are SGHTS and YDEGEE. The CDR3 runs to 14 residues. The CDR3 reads CASSLLTRASGYTF. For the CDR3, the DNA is TGTGCCAGCAGCTTATTAACCAGGGCGAGTGGCTACACCTTC.

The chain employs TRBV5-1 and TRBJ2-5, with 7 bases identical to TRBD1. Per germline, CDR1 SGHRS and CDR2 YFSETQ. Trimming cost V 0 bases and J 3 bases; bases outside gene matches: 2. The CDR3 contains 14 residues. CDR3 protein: CASSLATGEETQYF. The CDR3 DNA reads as TGCGCCAGCAGCTTGGCCACAGGGGAAGAGACCCAGTACTTC.

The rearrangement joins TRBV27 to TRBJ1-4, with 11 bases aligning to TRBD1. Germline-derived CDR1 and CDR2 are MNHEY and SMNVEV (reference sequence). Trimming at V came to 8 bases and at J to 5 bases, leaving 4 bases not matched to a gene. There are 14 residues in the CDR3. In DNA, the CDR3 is TGTGCCAGCGGACGGACAGGGGGCAATGAAAAACTGTTTTTT. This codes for CASGRTGGNEKLFF.

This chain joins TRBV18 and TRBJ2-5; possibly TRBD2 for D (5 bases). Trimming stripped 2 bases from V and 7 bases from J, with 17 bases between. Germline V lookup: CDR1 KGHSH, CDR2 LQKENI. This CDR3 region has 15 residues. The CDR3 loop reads CASSPGQAALGTQYF. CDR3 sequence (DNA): TGTGCCAGCTCACCAGGCCAAGCGGCGTTAGGGACCCAGTACTTC. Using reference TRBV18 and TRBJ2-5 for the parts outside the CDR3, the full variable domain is NAGVMQNPRHLVRRRGQEARLRCSPMKGHSHVYWYRQLPEEGLKFMVYLQKENIIDESGMPKERFSAEFPKEGPSILRIQQVVRGDSAAYFCASSPGQAALGTQYFGPGTRLLVL.

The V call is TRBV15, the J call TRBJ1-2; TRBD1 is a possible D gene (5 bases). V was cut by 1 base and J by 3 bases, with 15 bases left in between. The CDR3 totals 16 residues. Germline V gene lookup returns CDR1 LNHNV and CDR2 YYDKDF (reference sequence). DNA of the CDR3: TGTGCCACCAGCAGAGGGGGGACGCGGGGTGACTATGGCTACACCTTC. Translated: CATSRGGTRGDYGYTF.

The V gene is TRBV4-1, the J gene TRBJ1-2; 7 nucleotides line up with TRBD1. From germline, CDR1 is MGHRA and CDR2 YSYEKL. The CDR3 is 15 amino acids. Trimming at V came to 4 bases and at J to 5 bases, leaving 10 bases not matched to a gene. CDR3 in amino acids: CASSLERGQVYGYTF. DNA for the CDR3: TGCGCCAGCAGCCTAGAAAGGGGGCAGGTGTATGGCTACACCTTC.

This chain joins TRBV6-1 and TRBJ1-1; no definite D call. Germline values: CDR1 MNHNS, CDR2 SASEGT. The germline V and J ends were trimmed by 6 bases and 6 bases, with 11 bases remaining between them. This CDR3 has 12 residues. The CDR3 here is CASRKAAPEAFF. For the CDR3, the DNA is TGTGCCAGCAGAAAGGCGGCCCCTGAAGCTTTCTTT.

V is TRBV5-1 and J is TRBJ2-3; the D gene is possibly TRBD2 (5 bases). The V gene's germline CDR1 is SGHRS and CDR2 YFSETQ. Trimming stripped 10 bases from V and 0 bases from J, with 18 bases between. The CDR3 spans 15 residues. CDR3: CAPSEKTGSTDTQYF. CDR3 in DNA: TGCGCCCCCAGCGAGAAGACGGGAAGCACAGATACGCAGTATTTT.

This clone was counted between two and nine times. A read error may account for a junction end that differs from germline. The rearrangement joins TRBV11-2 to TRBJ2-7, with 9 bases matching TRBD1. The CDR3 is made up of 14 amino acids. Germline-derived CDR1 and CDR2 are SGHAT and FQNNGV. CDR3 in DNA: TGCGCCAGCAGCTTCCACAGGGGGCAGTGGCGGCAGTACTTC. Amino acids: CASSFHRGQWRQYF. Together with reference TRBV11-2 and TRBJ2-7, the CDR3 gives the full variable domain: EAGVAQSPRYKIIEKRQSVAFWCNPISGHATLYWYQQILGQGPKLLIQFQNNGVVDDSQLPKDRFSAERLKGVDSTLKIQPAKLEDSAVYLCASSFHRGQWRQYFGPGTRLTVT.

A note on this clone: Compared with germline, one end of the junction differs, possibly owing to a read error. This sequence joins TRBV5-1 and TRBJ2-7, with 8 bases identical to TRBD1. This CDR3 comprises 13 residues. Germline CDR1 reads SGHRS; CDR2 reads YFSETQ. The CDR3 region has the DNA TGCGCCAGCAGCTTGGGCCAGGGGGCAAAGCCGAGGTTC. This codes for CASSLGQGAKPRF.

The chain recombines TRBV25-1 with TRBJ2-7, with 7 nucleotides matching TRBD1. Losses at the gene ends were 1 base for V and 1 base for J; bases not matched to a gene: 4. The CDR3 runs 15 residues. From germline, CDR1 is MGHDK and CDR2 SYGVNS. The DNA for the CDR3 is TGTGCCAGCAGTGAATCTTGGGACAGATCCTACGAGCAGTACTTC. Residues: CASSESWDRSYEQYF.

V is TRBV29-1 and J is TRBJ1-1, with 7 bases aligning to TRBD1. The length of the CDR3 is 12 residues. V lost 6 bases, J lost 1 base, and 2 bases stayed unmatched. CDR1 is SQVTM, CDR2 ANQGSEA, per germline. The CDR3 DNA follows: TGCAGCGTGCAGGGGGGGAACACTGAAGCTTTCTTT. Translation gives CSVQGGNTEAFF.

CDR3 amino acids: CASSLQRDTEAFF. Written as DNA, the CDR3 is TGCGCCAGCAGCCTACAGAGGGACACTGAAGCTTTCTTT. J is TRBJ1-1 and V is TRBV5-1, with D unresolved. V lost 4 bases, J lost 3 bases, and 10 bases lay in between. The CDR3 runs to 13 residues. CDR1 SGHRS and CDR2 YFSETQ come from the germline V gene.